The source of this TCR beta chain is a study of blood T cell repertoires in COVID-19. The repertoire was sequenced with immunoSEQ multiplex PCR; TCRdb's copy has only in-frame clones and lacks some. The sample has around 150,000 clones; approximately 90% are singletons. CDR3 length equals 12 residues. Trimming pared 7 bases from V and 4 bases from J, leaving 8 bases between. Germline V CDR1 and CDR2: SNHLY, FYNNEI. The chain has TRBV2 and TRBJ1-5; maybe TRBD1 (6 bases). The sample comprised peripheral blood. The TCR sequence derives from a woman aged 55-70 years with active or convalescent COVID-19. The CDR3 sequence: CASTRGNQPQHF. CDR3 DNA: TGTGCCAGCACCAGGGGTAATCAGCCCCAGCATTTT.